This TCR beta chain was sequenced during a study of blood T cells in healthy people across ages. Study-level points and caveats: Diversity was higher, and naive CD4+ cells more numerous, in long-lived donors than in aged donors.

V lost 0 bases and J lost 2, with 11 bases in between. This CDR3 comprises 15 residues. Germline assignment: CDR1 MGHRA and CDR2 YSYEKL. A word on this clonotype: Its specificity is unknown.

A second roughly 7 to 12 cycle PCR used barcoded and J-beta primers. TCRdb reprocessed the 5' RACE reads with MiXCR, giving one entry per CDR3 protein. The table lists more than 1,400,000 distinct CDR3 sequences, 42% of them singletons. Material for sequencing was blood. The V call is TRBV4-1, the J call TRBJ2-7; D is possibly TRBD2 (6 bases). The TCR comes from a woman under 30 in good health. CDR3 amino acids: CASSQDASVAYEQYF. DNA for the CDR3: TGCGCCAGCAGCCAAGACGCTAGCGTTGCCTACGAGCAGTACTTC.